The next 30 T cell receptor beta chains were all read from a single sample in a study of lymphopenia after photon versus proton radiotherapy. Method: immunoSEQ multiplex PCR; TCRdb's copy keeps in-frame clones and lacks some. The table shows fewer than 65,000 clones, with about 90% occurring only once. The specimen was peripheral blood, collected from a patient treated with photon-based radiotherapy. The origin of the receptors is a man between 40 and 49 years old with gastric cancer.

The genes are TRBV7-9 and TRBJ2-7; D is unresolved. V lost 1 base, J lost 4 bases, and 5 bases lay in between. The CDR3 sequence is 12 residues long. Germline V lookup: CDR1 SEHNR, CDR2 FQNEAQ (reference sequence). CDR3 amino acids: CASSLDEYEQYF. As DNA, the CDR3 is TGTGCCAGCAGCTTAGACGAATACGAGCAGTACTTC.

The chain carries TRBV2 and TRBJ1-6, with 11 positions matching TRBD1. With 6 bases clipped from V and 8 bases from J, the junction kept 6 bases outside the gene matches. The CDR3 totals 15 residues. CDR1 and CDR2 (germline): SNHLY, FYNNEI. The DNA of the CDR3 is TGTGCCAGCAGGATACGGACAGGGGGCGATTCACCCCTCCACTTT. This sequence encodes CASRIRTGGDSPLHF.

This chain joins TRBV7-9 and TRBJ2-7; D gene uncertain. The germline V and J ends were trimmed by 1 base and 5 bases, with 12 bases remaining between them. The length of the CDR3 is 14 residues. Per the germline V gene, CDR1 is SEHNR and CDR2 is FQNEAQ (reference sequence). The CDR3 spells CASSLDESYHEQYF. The CDR3 nucleotides are TGTGCCAGCAGCTTAGATGAGAGTTACCACGAGCAGTACTTC.

The chain links TRBV7-6 to TRBJ1-1; 7 bases agree with TRBD1. Trimming cost V 5 bases and J 0 bases; bases outside gene matches: 6. CDR1 SGHVS and CDR2 FNYEAQ come from the germline V gene. CDR3 size: 15 residues. CDR3 protein: CASSTRQGLNTEAFF. The CDR3 region has the DNA TGTGCCAGCAGCACTAGACAGGGACTGAACACTGAAGCTTTCTTT.

This sequence joins TRBV6-5 and TRBJ2-3; TRBD2 matches at 13 bases. Germline CDR1 reads MNHEY; CDR2 reads SVGAGI. The CDR3 has 15 amino acids. V lost 5 bases to trimming and J lost 9 bases; unmatched junction nucleotides: 8. In nucleotides, the CDR3 is TGTGCCAGCAGTGGGACTAGCGGGGCCCAGGGGACGCAGTATTTT. Its translation is CASSGTSGAQGTQYF.

This clone has only one observation. V and J are TRBV10-3 and TRBJ1-2; D not certain. Between the trimmed V and J ends, which lost 3 bases and 5 bases, there was a span of 10 bases. The CDR3 runs 13 residues. Germline assignment: CDR1 ENHRY and CDR2 SYGVKD. CDR3 in amino acids: CAISDVGRYGYTF. DNA of the CDR3: TGTGCCATCAGTGATGTGGGTAGATATGGCTACACCTTC.

J is TRBJ1-6 and V is TRBV9; TRBD1 might be the D (5 bases). V shed 4 bases and J shed 4 bases, with 15 bases lying between them. This CDR3 is 16 amino acids long. CDR1 and CDR2 (germline): SGDLS, YYNGEE. Here the CDR3 DNA reads TGTGCCAGCAGCCCTGGGACCAGGGATTATAATTCACCCCTCCACTTT. The encoded protein is CASSPGTRDYNSPLHF.

V is TRBV14 and J is TRBJ2-3; D assignment may be TRBD1 or TRBD2 (5 bases each). CDR3 size: 14 residues. Between the trimmed V and J ends, which lost 4 bases and 4 bases, there was a span of 12 bases. Germline assignment: CDR1 SGHDN and CDR2 FVKESK. Written as DNA, the CDR3 is TGTGCCAGCAGCCCCGAGGGGCACGCAGATACGCAGTATTTT. Encoded protein: CASSPEGHADTQYF.

The rearrangement uses TRBV7-2 and TRBJ2-2; D not resolved. This CDR3 is 14 amino acids long. V was trimmed by 5 bases and J by 3 bases, leaving 10 bases between them. The germline V gene encodes CDR1 SGHTA and CDR2 FQGNSA. CDR3 sequence reads: CASSLHRDTGELFF. Written as DNA, the CDR3 is TGTGCCAGCAGCCTCCACCGGGACACCGGGGAGCTGTTTTTT.

The rearrangement uses TRBV30 and TRBJ1-1, with D perhaps matching TRBD1 (5 bases). CDR3 length: 12 amino acids. Looked up from germline, CDR1 is GTSNPN and CDR2 is SVGIG (reference sequence). V dropped 8 bases and J dropped 7 bases, with 17 bases sitting between them. Written as DNA, the CDR3 is TGTGCCGGGGACGGTAGAACAAGTGAAGCTTTCTTT. Translating it yields CAGDGRTSEAFF.

The chain is built from TRBV21-1 and TRBJ2-3; the D segment call TRBD2 is taken from the table without a DNA check. TRBV21-1 is shown as a pseudogene. CDR3 length: 17 amino acids. The CDR3 DNA follows: TGTGCCAGCAGCAAAGCTGGAACGAGGCCGAGCACAGATACGCAGTATTTT. This encodes CASSKAGTRPSTDTQYF.

Only one count was recorded for this clone. The chain has TRBV6-1 and TRBJ1-2; tentative D call: TRBD1 (5 bases). CDR3 length equals 13 residues. V lost 4 bases, J lost 7 bases, and 13 bases lay in between. CDR1 is MNHNS and CDR2 is SASEGT in the germline V gene. The CDR3 loop reads CASSASGAGGYTF. The CDR3 nucleotides are TGTGCCAGCAGTGCATCCGGGGCCGGTGGCTACACCTTC.

The chain joins TRBV5-6 to TRBJ2-1, with D unresolved. The V gene lost 0 bases and the J gene lost 4 bases, with 11 bases spanning the gap. This CDR3 is 15 amino acids long. The germline V gene encodes CDR1 SGHDT and CDR2 YYEEEE. The CDR3 sequence: CASSLGLGEYNEQFF. The CDR3 coding sequence is TGTGCCAGCAGCTTGGGACTTGGAGAATACAATGAGCAGTTCTTC.

This clone was counted a few times. The chain links TRBV25-1 to TRBJ2-7; TRBD2 might be the D (5 bases). The V gene's germline CDR1 is MGHDK and CDR2 SYGVNS. The CDR3 consists of 13 residues. The V and J ends lost 4 bases and 0 bases respectively, with 7 bases between them. In DNA form, the CDR3 reads TGTGCCAGCAGTGGGGAGAGCTCCTACGAGCAGTACTTC. Its protein is CASSGESSYEQYF.

The genes are TRBV7-3 and TRBJ1-1; D uncertain. The CDR3 spans 14 residues. Trimming took 0 bases from V and 6 from J, leaving 11 bases between them. CDR1 is SGHTA and CDR2 is FQGTGA in the germline V gene. CDR3 loop: CASSLTGTSAEAFF. The CDR3 bases are TGTGCCAGCAGCTTAACGGGAACCTCGGCTGAAGCTTTCTTT.

This clone was seen a few times. The gene calls are TRBV6-1 and TRBJ1-6; TRBD1 might be the D (6 bases). V shed 3 bases and J shed 9 bases, with 21 bases lying between them. The CDR3 spans 17 residues. CDR1 and CDR2 (germline): MNHNS, SASEGT. The CDR3 nucleotides are TGTGCCAGCAGTGATGGACAGACAGTGGTCTTAAGTTCACCCCTCCACTTT. It specifies CASSDGQTVVLSSPLHF.

The V and J genes are TRBV5-6 and TRBJ1-3; weak D call: TRBD1 (5 bases). Trimming stripped 0 bases from V and 4 bases from J, with 8 bases between. This CDR3 contains 14 residues. Germline CDR1 and CDR2: SGHDT and YYEEEE. CDR3 residues: CASSLGQTGNTIYF. DNA for the CDR3: TGTGCCAGCAGCTTGGGACAGACCGGAAACACCATATATTTT.

This chain connects TRBV30 to TRBJ2-4; D is undetermined. The germline V gene has CDR1 GTSNPN and CDR2 SVGIG (reference sequence). The CDR3 is made up of 14 amino acids. Trimming shortened V by 1 base and J by 0 bases, and 7 bases separated the two germline ends. The CDR3: CAWSARLAKNIQYF. The CDR3 coding sequence is TGTGCCTGGAGTGCACGACTAGCCAAAAACATTCAGTACTTC.

CDR3 nucleotide sequence: TGCGCCAGCAGCTTGGACAGGAGCTCCTACAATGAGCAGTTCTTC. This sequence encodes CASSLDRSSYNEQFF. The chain carries TRBV5-1 and TRBJ2-1, with a tentative D call TRBD1 (5 bases). Trimming took off 0 bases at V and 0 bases at J, with 7 bases between the two ends. The CDR3 sequence is 15 residues long. The germline V gene encodes CDR1 SGHRS and CDR2 YFSETQ.

The chain has TRBV4-2 and TRBJ1-5, with 10 nucleotides matching TRBD1. The V gene's germline CDR1 is LGHNA and CDR2 YNFKEQ. The CDR3 is made up of 16 amino acids. V trimming: 5 bases; J trimming: 2 bases; junction bases outside the gene matches: 6. CDR3 in amino acids: CASSTGTGVGNQPQHF. Written as DNA, the CDR3 is TGTGCCAGCAGCACTGGGACAGGGGTCGGCAATCAGCCCCAGCATTTT.

The V call is TRBV5-6, the J call TRBJ1-1; D is uncertain. The CDR3 has 12 amino acids. V lost 1 base and J lost 3, with 4 bases in between. CDR1 and CDR2 (germline): SGHDT, YYEEEE. CDR3 coding DNA: TGTGCCAGCAGCTTGAGGGACACTGAAGCTTTCTTT. This gives the protein CASSLRDTEAFF. Full variable domain (remainder filled in from reference TRBV5-6 and TRBJ1-1): DAGVTQSPTHLIKTRGQQVTLRCSPKSGHDTVSWYQQALGQGPQFIFQYYEEEERQRGNFPDRFSGHQFPNYSSELNVNALLLGDSALYLCASSLRDTEAFFGQGTRLTVV.

Within the sample, this clone is medium-sized (0.01 to 0.1%). This chain links TRBV18 with TRBJ1-2; D is perhaps TRBD1 (5 bases). Trimming took 3 bases from V and 1 from J, leaving 15 bases between them. Germline V gene lookup returns CDR1 KGHSH and CDR2 LQKENI. The CDR3 has 16 residues. The DNA for the CDR3 is TGTGCCAGCTCACCCCTCTGGGGAGGGGATAACTATGGCTACACCTTC. Protein product: CASSPLWGGDNYGYTF.

The rearrangement uses TRBV5-1 and TRBJ1-1; 10 nucleotides agree with TRBD1. Germline CDR1 reads SGHRS; CDR2 reads YFSETQ. The CDR3 totals 14 residues. V gave up 5 bases and J gave up 6 bases; unmatched junction bases: 7. The CDR3 is CASSFRQGAPEAFF. CDR3 nucleotides: TGCGCCAGCAGTTTTAGACAGGGGGCCCCTGAAGCTTTCTTT.

This clone has a single count. This rearrangement joins TRBV27 to TRBJ2-7; D perhaps matches TRBD2 (7 bases). Germline V gene data show CDR1 as MNHEY and CDR2 as SMNVEV (reference sequence). The CDR3 length is 14 residues. Trimming removed 7 bases from V and 2 bases from J, with 15 bases in between. The CDR3 DNA is TGTGCCAGCAAAGGGAGGGGGGGAGCCTACGAGCAGTACTTC. Translating gives CASKGRGGAYEQYF.

J is TRBJ2-2 and V is TRBV5-1; D could derive from TRBD1 or TRBD2 (5 bases each). Germline V gene sequence: CDR1 SGHRS, CDR2 YFSETQ. The germline V and J ends were trimmed by 4 bases and 2 bases, with 24 bases remaining between them. This CDR3 comprises 19 residues. CDR3 protein: CASSRGGLRTMINTGELFF. CDR3 DNA: TGCGCCAGCAGCCGGGGCGGGTTGAGGACGATGATCAACACCGGGGAGCTGTTTTTT.

V and J are TRBV4-2 and TRBJ2-5; 7 nucleotides line up with TRBD2. The CDR3 contains 17 residues. V gave up 3 bases and J gave up 2 bases; unmatched junction bases: 12. Per germline, CDR1 LGHNA and CDR2 YNFKEQ. The CDR3 nucleotides are TGTGCCAGCAGCCAGACGGGGGGTAGGGCACCACAAGAGACCCAGTACTTC. Translation gives CASSQTGGRAPQETQYF.

The chain uses TRBV5-8 and TRBJ1-3, with D unresolved. This CDR3 contains 15 residues. Germline CDR1 and CDR2: SGHTS and YDEGEE. V was pared by 4 bases and J by 1 base, with 12 bases between. This CDR3 is CASSDGVTSGNTIYF. The CDR3 coding sequence is TGTGCCAGCAGCGACGGAGTTACATCTGGAAACACCATATATTTT.

The chain has TRBV7-2 and TRBJ2-7, with D maybe TRBD1 (6 bases). Germline CDR1 SGHTA, CDR2 FQGNSA. This CDR3 has 16 amino acids. The V end was cut by 5 bases, the J end by 3 bases, with 20 bases between. This chain's CDR3 is CASSRQTGSQHYEQYF. The CDR3 DNA is TGTGCCAGCAGCCGACAAACAGGGTCTCAACACTACGAGCAGTACTTC.

The V gene is TRBV4-1, the J gene TRBJ2-1; TRBD2 matches 10 bases. The germline V gene encodes CDR1 MGHRA and CDR2 YSYEKL. The CDR3 is made up of 20 amino acids. Trimming removed 5 bases from V and 3 bases from J; junction bases left unmatched: 19. The CDR3 sequence: CASSGQGGLAGDNFYNEQFF. CDR3 coding DNA: TGCGCCAGCAGCGGACAAGGGGGTCTAGCGGGGGACAACTTCTACAATGAGCAGTTCTTC.

This chain links TRBV18 with TRBJ1-1; TRBD1 might be the D (5 bases). V was shortened by 5 bases and J by 1 base, with 11 bases between the two germline ends. CDR3 size: 14 residues. Germline CDR1 KGHSH, CDR2 LQKENI. The CDR3 sequence: CASSAGTENTEAFF. The CDR3 nucleotides read TGTGCCAGCTCAGCCGGGACTGAGAACACTGAAGCTTTCTTT.